The 4 T cell receptor beta chains below all came from one sample that was sequenced in a study of CD8+ T cells in alopecia areata. RNA extraction was followed by reverse transcription into cDNA, which acted as the sequencing template. Repertoires were generated with immunoSEQ multiplex PCR, while TCRdb's copy carries only in-frame clones and drops some. This table holds more than 95,000 clones, around 61% found once. The sample was CD4+ T cells sorted from blood. Receptors originate from a human donor in good health.

The genes are TRBV5-1 and TRBJ2-1; a possible D gene is TRBD1 (6 bases). V lost 6 bases and J 4 bases, leaving 20 bases between the germline ends. The CDR3 contains 16 residues. Germline CDR1 reads SGHRS; CDR2 reads YFSETQ. Written as DNA, the CDR3 is TGCGCCAGCACCCCAAATACAGGGACCACGTACAATGAGCAGTTCTTC. Protein product: CASTPNTGTTYNEQFF.

The CDR3 sequence: CASSPRTGGISPLHF. The CDR3 DNA reads as TGTGCCAGCAGCCCACGCACAGGGGGAATTTCACCCCTCCACTTT. The chain carries TRBV5-4 and TRBJ1-6; 8 nucleotides align to TRBD1. There are 15 residues in the CDR3. Losses at the gene ends were 4 bases for V and 9 bases for J; bases not matched to a gene: 9. Germline assignment: CDR1 SGHNT and CDR2 YYREEE (reference sequence).

CDR3 loop: CSVRDGGGTDTQYF. Written as DNA, the CDR3 is TGCAGCGTCAGGGACGGAGGGGGCACAGATACGCAGTATTTT. The rearrangement links TRBV29-1 to TRBJ2-3, with D tentatively TRBD2 (6 bases). The V end was cut by 6 bases, the J end by 1 base, with 14 bases between. The germline V gene encodes CDR1 SQVTM and CDR2 ANQGSEA. CDR3 size: 14 residues.

The genes are TRBV23-1 and TRBJ1-2; no clear D. TRBV23-1 is assigned to the ORF class and has an uncertain function. This CDR3 has 11 amino acids. Between the trimmed V and J ends, which lost 8 bases and 5 bases, there was a span of 9 bases. CDR3 loop: CASGLRYGYTF. Written as DNA, the CDR3 is TGCGCCAGCGGCCTCCGGTATGGCTACACCTTC.